This T cell receptor beta chain was retrieved from a study of blood T cell repertoires in COVID-19. Turning to the study itself: PBMCs, B-cell-depleted T cells, or T cells provided the cDNA or gDNA that made up the material.

Libraries were prepared by immunoSEQ multiplex PCR; TCRdb keeps only in-frame clonotypes and omits some of them. The table has fewer than 700,000 clones, approximately 91% seen once; the top ten hold roughly 8%. This TCR was sampled from a woman in her forties or fifties with COVID-19, enrolled during active disease. The sample was peripheral blood.

Here the CDR3 DNA reads TGTGCCAGCAGCCCGTACCTAGGGGGCTTAGAGACCCAGTACTTC. Translation gives CASSPYLGGLETQYF. The rearrangement uses TRBV14 and TRBJ2-5, with TRBD1 matching over 7 bases. The CDR3 totals 15 residues. Looked up from germline, CDR1 is SGHDN and CDR2 is FVKESK. J was trimmed by 4 bases and V by 4 bases; bases with no gene match: 9. The whole variable domain, remainder taken from reference TRBV14 and TRBJ2-5, is EAGVTQFPSHSVIEKGQTVTLRCDPISGHDNLYWYRRVMGKEIKFLLHFVKESKQDESGMPNNRFLAERTGGTYSTLKVQPAELEDSGVYFCASSPYLGGLETQYFGPGTRLLVL.